This T cell receptor beta chain was captured in a study of cytomegalovirus exposure and HLA in healthy donors. Study-level information: Unique TCRs from HLA-typed donors, 80 million to 90 million of them, were held in an early data release.

As for this clone: What it recognizes is unknown.

Use of 60 Vbeta and 13 Jbeta primers characterized the PCR. Sequencing used immunoSEQ multiplex PCR; TCRdb keeps in-frame clones, though not all of them. The repertoire includes approximately 130,000 clones, 76% of them detected once, and around 1.8% sits in the top ten. CDR1 is SGHTA and CDR2 is FQGNSA in the germline V gene. The CDR3 runs to 14 residues. V was clipped by 5 bases and J by 5 bases, with 16 bases between them. The study, taken as a whole, reports: Reported results showed that the classifier diagnosed cytomegalovirus status with high specificity and sensitivity.

The sequencing sample was made of PBMCs. V gene TRBV7-2 combines with J gene TRBJ2-7; D perhaps matches TRBD2 (6 bases). The source of this sequence is a female donor in good health and CMV-seropositive. The CDR3 nucleotides are TGTGCCAGCAGCGGCTGGGGAGGAGGCGACGAGCAGTACTTC. Its translation: CASSGWGGGDEQYF.